This record covers a single T cell receptor (beta chain). The antigen remains undetermined. CDR1 and CDR2 from the germline V gene are SGHTA and FQGNSA. The CDR3 sequence is 15 residues long. The V and J ends lost 1 base and 0 bases respectively, with 9 bases between them. The sample belongs to a study of cytomegalovirus exposure and HLA in healthy donors. The study, taken as a whole, reports: The study assumed roughly uniform donor sequencing depth for presence/absence analyses. A later analysis showed that HLA-associated TCR beta chains had undergone more clonal expansion than equally common others.

Primers: 60 Vbeta forward and 13 Jbeta reverse. Sequencing used immunoSEQ multiplex PCR; TCRdb keeps in-frame clones, though not all of them. The table shows under 250,000 clones, with roughly 85% occurring only once. Sequenced material: PBMCs. This clonotype originated in a woman aged 25 to 39 in good health and CMV-seropositive. The chain links TRBV7-2 to TRBJ1-1; D gene ambiguous. Here the CDR3 DNA reads TGTGCCAGCAGCTTAGATCCGGGGATGAACACTGAAGCTTTCTTT. Encoded protein: CASSLDPGMNTEAFF.